This TCR beta chain is drawn from a study of blood T cell repertoires in COVID-19. Study background: The United States, Italy and Spain were the sources of the acute and convalescent COVID-19 samples. Nucleic acid was either cDNA or gDNA, and it came from T cells, B-cell-depleted T cells, or PBMCs.

The germline gives CDR1 GTSNPN, CDR2 SVGIG (reference sequence). Trimming took 2 bases from V and 10 from J, leaving 17 bases between them. There are 14 residues in the CDR3. In the original processing: Using reference gene primer amplification, nucleated cell counts were estimated. Clones were sequenced by immunoSEQ multiplex PCR, and TCRdb holds only the in-frame ones, with some missing. V, J and clone size reflect that table, while D and trimming were determined from the DNA. The sample lists fewer than 300,000 clones; around 90% were seen once. The chain links TRBV30 to TRBJ1-4, with D unresolved. The specimen sequenced was peripheral blood. The TCR comes from a woman aged 25 to 45 with acute or convalescent COVID-19. The CDR3 nucleotides read TGTGCCTGGAGTAGGAGGGCGCGAGTAGGAAAACTGTTTTTT. Translation: CAWSRRARVGKLFF.